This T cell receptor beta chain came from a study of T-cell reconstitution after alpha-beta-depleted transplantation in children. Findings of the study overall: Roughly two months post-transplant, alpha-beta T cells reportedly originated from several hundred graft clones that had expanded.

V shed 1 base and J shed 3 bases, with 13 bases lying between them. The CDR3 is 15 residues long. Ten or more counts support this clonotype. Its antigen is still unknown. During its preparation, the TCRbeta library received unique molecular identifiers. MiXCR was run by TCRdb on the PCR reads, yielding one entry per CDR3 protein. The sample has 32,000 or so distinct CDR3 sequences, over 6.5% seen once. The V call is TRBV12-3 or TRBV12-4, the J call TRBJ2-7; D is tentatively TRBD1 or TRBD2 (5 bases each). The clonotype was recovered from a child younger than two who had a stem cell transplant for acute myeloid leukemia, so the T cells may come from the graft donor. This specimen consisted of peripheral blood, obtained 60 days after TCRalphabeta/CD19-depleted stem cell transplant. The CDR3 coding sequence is TGTGCCAGCAGTTTAGTGATGGGACGTTACTACGAGCAGTACTTC. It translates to CASSLVMGRYYEQYF.